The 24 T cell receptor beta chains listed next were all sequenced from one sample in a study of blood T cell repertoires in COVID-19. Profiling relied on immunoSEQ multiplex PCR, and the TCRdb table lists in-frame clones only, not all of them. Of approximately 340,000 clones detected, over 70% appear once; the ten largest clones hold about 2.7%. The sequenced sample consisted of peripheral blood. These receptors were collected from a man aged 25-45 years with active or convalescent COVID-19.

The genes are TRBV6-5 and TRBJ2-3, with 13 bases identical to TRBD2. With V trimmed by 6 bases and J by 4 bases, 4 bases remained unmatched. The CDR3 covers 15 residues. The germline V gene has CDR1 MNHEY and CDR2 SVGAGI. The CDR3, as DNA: TGTGCCAGCAGAAGACTAGCGGGGGGCGCAGATACGCAGTATTTT. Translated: CASRRLAGGADTQYF.

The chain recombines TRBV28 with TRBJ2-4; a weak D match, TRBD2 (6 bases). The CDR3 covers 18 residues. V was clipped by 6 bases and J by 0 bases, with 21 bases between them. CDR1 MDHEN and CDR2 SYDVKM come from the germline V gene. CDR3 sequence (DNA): TGTGCCAGCAGAATCCCTTCGGGACTTTACTTAGCCAAAAACATTCAGTACTTC. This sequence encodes CASRIPSGLYLAKNIQYF.

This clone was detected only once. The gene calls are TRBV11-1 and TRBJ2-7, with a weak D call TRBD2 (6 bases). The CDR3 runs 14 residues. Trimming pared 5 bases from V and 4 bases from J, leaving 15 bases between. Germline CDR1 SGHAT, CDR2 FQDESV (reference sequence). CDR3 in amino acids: CASSPLSGGYEQYF. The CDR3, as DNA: TGTGCCAGCAGCCCTCTATCCGGGGGATACGAGCAGTACTTC.

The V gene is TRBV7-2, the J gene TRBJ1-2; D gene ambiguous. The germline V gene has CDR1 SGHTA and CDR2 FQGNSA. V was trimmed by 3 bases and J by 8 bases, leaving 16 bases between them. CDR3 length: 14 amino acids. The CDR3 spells CASSFSPGAGGYTF. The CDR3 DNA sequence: TGTGCCAGCAGCTTTAGTCCAGGCGCCGGAGGCTACACCTTC. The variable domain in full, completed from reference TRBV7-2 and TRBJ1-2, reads GAGVSQSPSNKVTEKGKDVELRCDPISGHTALYWYRQSLGQGLEFLIYFQGNSAPDKSGLPSDRFSAERTGGSVSTLTIQRTQQEDSAVYLCASSFSPGAGGYTFGSGTRLTVV.

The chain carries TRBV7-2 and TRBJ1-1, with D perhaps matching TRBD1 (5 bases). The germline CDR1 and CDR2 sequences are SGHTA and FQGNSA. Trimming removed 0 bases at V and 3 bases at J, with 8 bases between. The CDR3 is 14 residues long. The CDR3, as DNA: TGTGCCAGCAGCTTAGCCCGCAGGGACACTGAAGCTTTCTTT. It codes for CASSLARRDTEAFF.

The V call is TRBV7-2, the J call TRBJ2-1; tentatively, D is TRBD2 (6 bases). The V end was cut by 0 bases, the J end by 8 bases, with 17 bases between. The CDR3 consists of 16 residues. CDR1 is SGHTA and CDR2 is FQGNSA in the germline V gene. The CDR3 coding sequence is TGTGCCAGCAGCTTAGCGGTGGGGACTCTGGGCGATGAGCAGTTCTTC. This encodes CASSLAVGTLGDEQFF.

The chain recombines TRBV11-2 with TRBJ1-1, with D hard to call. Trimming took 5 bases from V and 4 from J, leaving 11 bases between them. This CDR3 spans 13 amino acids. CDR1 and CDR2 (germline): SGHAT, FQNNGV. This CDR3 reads CASSARRATEAFF. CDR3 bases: TGTGCCAGCAGCGCCCGTAGAGCCACTGAAGCTTTCTTT.

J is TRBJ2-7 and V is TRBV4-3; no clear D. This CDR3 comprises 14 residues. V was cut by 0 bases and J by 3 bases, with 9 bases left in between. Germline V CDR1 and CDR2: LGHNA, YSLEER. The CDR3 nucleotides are TGCGCCAGCAGCCAAGACTTATACAACTACGAGCAGTACTTC. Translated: CASSQDLYNYEQYF.

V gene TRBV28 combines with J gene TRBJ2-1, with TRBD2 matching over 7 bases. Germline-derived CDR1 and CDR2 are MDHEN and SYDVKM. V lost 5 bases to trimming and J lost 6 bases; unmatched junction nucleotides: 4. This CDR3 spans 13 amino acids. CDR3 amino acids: CASSLAGANEQFF. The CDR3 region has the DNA TGTGCCAGCAGTCTGGCGGGAGCCAATGAGCAGTTCTTC.

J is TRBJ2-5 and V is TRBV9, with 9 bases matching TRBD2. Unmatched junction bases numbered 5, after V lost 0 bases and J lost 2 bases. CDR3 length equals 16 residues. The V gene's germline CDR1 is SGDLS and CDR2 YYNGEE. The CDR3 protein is CASSVGPSGVQETQYF. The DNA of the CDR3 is TGTGCCAGCAGCGTAGGTCCTAGCGGGGTACAAGAGACCCAGTACTTC.

CDR3 nucleotides: TGTGCCAGCAGCGATAGGGGGGGGGAGACCCAGTACTTC. It translates to CASSDRGGETQYF. This chain uses TRBV7-2 with TRBJ2-5, with D perhaps matching TRBD2 (7 bases). V lost 5 bases and J lost 5, with 12 bases in between. The CDR3 length is 13 residues. In germline, CDR1 is SGHTA, CDR2 FQGNSA.

The CDR3 spells CASSPGQDYGYTF. CDR3 sequence (DNA): TGTGCCAGCAGCCCGGGACAGGACTATGGCTACACCTTC. The rearrangement joins TRBV11-1 to TRBJ1-2, with TRBD1 identical over 8 bases. Germline CDR1 is SGHAT and CDR2 is FQDESV (reference sequence). The CDR3 loop spans 13 amino acids. The V and J ends lost 5 bases and 3 bases, in that order; junction bases with no gene match: 2.

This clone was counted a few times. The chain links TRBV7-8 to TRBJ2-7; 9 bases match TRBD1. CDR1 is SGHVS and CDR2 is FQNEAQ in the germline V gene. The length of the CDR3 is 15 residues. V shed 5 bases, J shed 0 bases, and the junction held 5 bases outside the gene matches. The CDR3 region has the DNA TGTGCCAGCAGCAACACAGGGGGCGGCTCCTACGAGCAGTACTTC. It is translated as CASSNTGGGSYEQYF.

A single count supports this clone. The CDR3 reads CASSSRTGDNEQFF. The CDR3 DNA reads TGTGCCAGCAGCTCCAGGACAGGGGACAATGAGCAGTTCTTC. The chain uses TRBV7-2 and TRBJ2-1; 9 positions agree with TRBD1. The V gene's germline CDR1 is SGHTA and CDR2 FQGNSA. J gave up 5 bases and V 4 bases, and 3 bases lay outside the gene matches. The CDR3 totals 14 residues. The full variable domain, its missing parts supplied by reference TRBV7-2 and TRBJ2-1, is GAGVSQSPSNKVTEKGKDVELRCDPISGHTALYWYRQSLGQGLEFLIYFQGNSAPDKSGLPSDRFSAERTGGSVSTLTIQRTQQEDSAVYLCASSSRTGDNEQFFGPGTRLTVL.

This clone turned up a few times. The CDR3 DNA is TGTGCCAGCAGCTTAGCACTAGCGGGAGCCGGGGAGCTGTTTTTT. Its translation: CASSLALAGAGELFF. The genes are TRBV7-2 and TRBJ2-2; 11 bases are shared with TRBD2. The ends lost 0 bases at V and 6 bases at J; junction bases unmatched: 0. This CDR3 is 15 amino acids long. The V gene's germline CDR1 is SGHTA and CDR2 FQGNSA.

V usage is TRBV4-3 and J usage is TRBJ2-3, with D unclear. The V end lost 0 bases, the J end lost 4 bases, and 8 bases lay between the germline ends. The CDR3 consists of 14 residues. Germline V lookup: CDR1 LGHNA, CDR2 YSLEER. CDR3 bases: TGCGCCAGCAGCCAAGACATGCGAGCAGATACGCAGTATTTT. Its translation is CASSQDMRADTQYF.

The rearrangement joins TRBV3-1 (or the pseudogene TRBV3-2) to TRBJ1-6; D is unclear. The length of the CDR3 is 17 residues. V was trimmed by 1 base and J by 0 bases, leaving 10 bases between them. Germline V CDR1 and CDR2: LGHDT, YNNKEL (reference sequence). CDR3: CASSQGARASYNSPLHF. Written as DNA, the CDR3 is TGTGCCAGCAGCCAAGGGGCGAGGGCCTCCTATAATTCACCCCTCCACTTT.

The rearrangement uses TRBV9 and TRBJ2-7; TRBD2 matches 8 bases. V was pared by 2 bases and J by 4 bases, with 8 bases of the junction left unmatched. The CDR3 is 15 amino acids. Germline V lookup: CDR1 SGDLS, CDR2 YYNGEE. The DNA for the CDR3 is TGTGCCAGCAGCGTCGGAACCGGGACTAGTTACGAGCAGTACTTC. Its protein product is CASSVGTGTSYEQYF.

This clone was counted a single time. The CDR3: CASTPLQGAGQPQHF. The CDR3 DNA is TGTGCCAGCACCCCTTTACAAGGGGCTGGTCAGCCCCAGCATTTT. The gene calls are TRBV5-5 and TRBJ1-5, with TRBD1 as a possible D gene (5 bases). The CDR3 has 15 residues. Trimming removed 6 bases at V and 6 bases at J, with 19 bases between. Germline CDR1 and CDR2: SGHKS and YYEKEE (reference sequence).

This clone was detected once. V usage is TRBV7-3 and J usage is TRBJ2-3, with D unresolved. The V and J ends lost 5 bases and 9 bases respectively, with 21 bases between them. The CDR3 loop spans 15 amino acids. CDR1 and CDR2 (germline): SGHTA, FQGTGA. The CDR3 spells CASSRAPLTDTTQYF. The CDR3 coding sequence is TGTGCCAGCAGCCGAGCCCCGTTGACCGACACGACGCAGTATTTT.

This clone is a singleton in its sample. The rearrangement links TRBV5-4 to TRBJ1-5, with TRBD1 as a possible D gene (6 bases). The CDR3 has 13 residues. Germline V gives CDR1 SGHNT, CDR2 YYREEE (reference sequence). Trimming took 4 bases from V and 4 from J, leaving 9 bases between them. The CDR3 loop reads CASSPGDNQPQHF. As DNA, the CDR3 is TGTGCCAGCAGCCCAGGGGATAATCAGCCCCAGCATTTT. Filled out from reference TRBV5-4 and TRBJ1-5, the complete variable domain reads ETGVTQSPTHLIKTRGQQVTLRCSSQSGHNTVSWYQQALGQGPQFIFQYYREEENGRGNFPPRFSGLQFPNYSSELNVNALELDDSALYLCASSPGDNQPQHFGDGTRLSIL.

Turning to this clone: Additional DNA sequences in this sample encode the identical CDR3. The CDR3 protein is CAWSRDRGSYEQYF. The CDR3 DNA is TGTGCCTGGTCTCGGGACAGGGGTTCCTACGAGCAGTACTTC. The chain carries TRBV30 and TRBJ2-7, with TRBD1 identical over 10 bases. V shed 5 bases and J 1 base; nucleotides not matched to a gene: 5. CDR3 length: 14 amino acids. Germline lookup yields CDR1 GTSNPN and CDR2 SVGIG (reference sequence). The full variable domain, completed using reference TRBV30 and TRBJ2-7, is SQTIHQWPATLVQPVGSPLSLECTVEGTSNPNLYWYRQAAGRGLQLLFYSVGIGQISSEVPQNLSASRPQDRQFILSSKKLLLSDSGFYLCAWSRDRGSYEQYFGPGTRLTVT.

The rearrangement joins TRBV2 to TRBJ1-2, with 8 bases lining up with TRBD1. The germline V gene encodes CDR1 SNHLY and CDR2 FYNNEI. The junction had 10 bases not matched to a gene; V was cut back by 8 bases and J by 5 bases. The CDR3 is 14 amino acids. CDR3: CASGRTGPNYGYTF. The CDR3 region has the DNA TGTGCCAGCGGAAGGACAGGGCCCAATTATGGCTACACCTTC.

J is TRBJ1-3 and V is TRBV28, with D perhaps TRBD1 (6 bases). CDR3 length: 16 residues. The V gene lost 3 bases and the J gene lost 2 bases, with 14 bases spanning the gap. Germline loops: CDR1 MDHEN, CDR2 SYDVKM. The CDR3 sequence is CASSFGQRKPGNTIYF. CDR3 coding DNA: TGTGCCAGCAGTTTTGGACAGAGGAAACCTGGAAACACCATATATTTT.